This is a list of T cell receptor beta chains from one sample in a study of regulatory T cells in long-lasting Graves disease. Via MiXCR, TCRdb re-called the multiplex PCR reads, giving one row per CDR3 protein. The table records about 620,000 distinct CDR3 sequences, about 15% of them present only once. The same data also contributed to another study, on T cells in Graves' hyperthyroidism and ophthalmopathy.

The sample consisted of peripheral blood mononuclear cells (PBMCs), taken at new diagnosis, from a patient treated with antithyroid drugs. The receptors come from a woman younger than 45 with Graves disease. Each CDR3 is given with its conserved first and last residue. A D gene is named only where the DNA matches it firmly. Size is omitted from some rows. Given values are once, few, many or a class for expanded clones.

CDR3 length | clone size | J gene | V gene | D gene | CDR3 DNA | CDR3 protein
15 | few | TRBJ2-7 | TRBV18 | . | TGTGCCAGCTCACCACTGCGGCAGACAACCTACGAGCAGTACTTC | CASSPLRQTTYEQYF
15 | few | TRBJ1-1 | TRBV20-1 | . | TGCAGTGCTAGAGACCCGGCGGAGGGGAACACTGAAGCTTTCTTT | CSARDPAEGNTEAFF
11 | many | TRBJ2-1 | TRBV29-1 | . | TGCAGCTTCGAGCGATACAATGAGCAGTTCTTC | CSFERYNEQFF
16 | many | TRBJ2-5 | TRBV25-1 | . | TGTGCCAGCAGCAACTACAGGGGACTAACCCAAGAGACCCAGTACTTC | CASSNYRGLTQETQYF
12 | many | TRBJ1-1 | TRBV12-3/TRBV12-4 | . | TGTGCCAGCAGCTTGGTATCGACTGAGGCTTTCTTT | CASSLVSTEAFF
18 | few | TRBJ2-3 | TRBV30 | TRBD2 | TGTGCCTGGGGACCCAGAATCCTAGCGGACATACGCACAGATACGCAGTATTTT | CAWGPRILADIRTDTQYF
16 | many | TRBJ1-6 | TRBV11-2 | . | TGTGCCAGCAGCTTATCCACGGTGGGGCTGGGTTCACCCCTCCACTTT | CASSLSTVGLGSPLHF
14 | few | TRBJ1-6 | TRBV9 | . | TGTGCCAGCAGCGTAGTGGGGGAAGGTTCACCCCTCCACTTT | CASSVVGEGSPLHF
12 | . | TRBJ1-1 | TRBV2 | . | TGTGCCAGCAGTGAAGTCCCGGGTGAAGCTTTCTTT | CASSEVPGEAFF
15 | few | TRBJ2-7 | TRBV6-2/TRBV6-3 | TRBD1 | TGTGCCAGCAGTTACGGGAGACAGGGGACCTACGAGCAGTACTTC | CASSYGRQGTYEQYF
15 | . | TRBJ1-5 | TRBV19 | TRBD1 | TGTGCCAGTAGTACCCTGGGACAGGGCAATCAGCCCCAGCATTTT | CASSTLGQGNQPQHF
16 | many | TRBJ2-3 | TRBV7-9 | TRBD2 | TGTGCCAGCAGCCCGAGGGGCGGGGGGAGCACAGATACGCAGTATTTT | CASSPRGGGSTDTQYF
11 | many | TRBJ2-7 | TRBV20-1 | . | TGCAGTGCTTGGGACGGCTACGAGCAGTACTTC | CSAWDGYEQYF
12 | many | TRBJ1-2 | TRBV30 | . | TGTGCCTGGAGCAGAGGGGGTCATGGCTACACCTTC | CAWSRGGHGYTF